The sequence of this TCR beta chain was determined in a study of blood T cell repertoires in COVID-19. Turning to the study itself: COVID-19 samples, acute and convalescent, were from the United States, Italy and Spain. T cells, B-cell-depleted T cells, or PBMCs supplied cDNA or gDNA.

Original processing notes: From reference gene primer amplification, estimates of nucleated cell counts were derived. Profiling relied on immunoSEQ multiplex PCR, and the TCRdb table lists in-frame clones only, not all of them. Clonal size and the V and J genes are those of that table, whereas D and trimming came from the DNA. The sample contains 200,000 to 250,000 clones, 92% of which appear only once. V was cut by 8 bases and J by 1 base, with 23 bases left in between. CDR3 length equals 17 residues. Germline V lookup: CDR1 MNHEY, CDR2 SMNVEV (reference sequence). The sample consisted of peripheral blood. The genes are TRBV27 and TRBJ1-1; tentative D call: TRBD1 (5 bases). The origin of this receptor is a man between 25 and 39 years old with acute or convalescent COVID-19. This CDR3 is CASGLTGGRVGNTEAFF. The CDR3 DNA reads TGTGCCAGCGGTCTGACCGGGGGGAGAGTTGGGAACACTGAAGCTTTCTTT.